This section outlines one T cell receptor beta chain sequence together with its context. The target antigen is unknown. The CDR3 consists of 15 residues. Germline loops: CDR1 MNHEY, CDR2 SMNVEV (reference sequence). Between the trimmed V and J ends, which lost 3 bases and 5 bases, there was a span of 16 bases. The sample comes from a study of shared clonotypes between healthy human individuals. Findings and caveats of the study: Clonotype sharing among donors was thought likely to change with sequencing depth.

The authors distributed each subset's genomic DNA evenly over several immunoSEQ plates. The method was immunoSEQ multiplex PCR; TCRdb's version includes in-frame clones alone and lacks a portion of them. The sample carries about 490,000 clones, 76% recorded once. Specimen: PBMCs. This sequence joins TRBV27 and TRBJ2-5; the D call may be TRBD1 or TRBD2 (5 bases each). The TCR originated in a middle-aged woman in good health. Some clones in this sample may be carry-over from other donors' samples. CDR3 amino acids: CASSFLGRRQETQYF. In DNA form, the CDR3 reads TGTGCCAGCAGTTTCTTGGGGAGACGACAGGAGACCCAGTACTTC.